This TCR beta chain was profiled in a study of shared clonotypes between healthy human individuals. This clone has a single count. Into CD45RA+ naive and CD45RA-negative memory subsets, the CD4+ cells were split. Deep was the level at which the assay was run. In the original workflow: Quality scores were absent from the junction-only immunoSEQ sequences, so filtering differed. Method: immunoSEQ multiplex PCR; TCRdb's copy keeps in-frame clones and lacks some. D and trimming come from the DNA, and the V and J calls and clone size come from that table. The top ten clones hold roughly 0.15% of a sample with 2 million to 3 million clones, around nine tenths of them seen once. The clonotype originates from a man aged 18 to 30 in good health. Input material: naive CD4+ T cells sorted from blood. Described subset: CD45RA+ positively selected.

For the CDR3, the DNA is TGTGCCAGCAGTCCGTCCCCAGGGACAGGGGTTTACGAGCAGTACTTC. Protein product: CASSPSPGTGVYEQYF. The chain employs TRBV28 and TRBJ2-7; TRBD1 aligns across 10 bases. CDR1 and CDR2 from the germline V gene are MDHEN and SYDVKM. The CDR3 is 16 amino acids. The ends lost 5 bases at V and 4 bases at J; junction bases unmatched: 11.